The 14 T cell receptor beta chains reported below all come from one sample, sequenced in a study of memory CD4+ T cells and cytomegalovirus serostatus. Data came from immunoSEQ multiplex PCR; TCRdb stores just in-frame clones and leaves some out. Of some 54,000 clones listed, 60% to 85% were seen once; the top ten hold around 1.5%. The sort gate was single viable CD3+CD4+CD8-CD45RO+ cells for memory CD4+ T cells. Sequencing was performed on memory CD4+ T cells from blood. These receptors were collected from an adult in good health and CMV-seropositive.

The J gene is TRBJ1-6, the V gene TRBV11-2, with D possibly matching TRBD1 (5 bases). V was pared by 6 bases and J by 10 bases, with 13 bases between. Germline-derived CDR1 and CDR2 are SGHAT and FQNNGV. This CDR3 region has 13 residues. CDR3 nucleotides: TGTGCCAGCAGACCCTCAGGGCGGTCACCCCTCCACTTT. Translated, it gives CASRPSGRSPLHF.

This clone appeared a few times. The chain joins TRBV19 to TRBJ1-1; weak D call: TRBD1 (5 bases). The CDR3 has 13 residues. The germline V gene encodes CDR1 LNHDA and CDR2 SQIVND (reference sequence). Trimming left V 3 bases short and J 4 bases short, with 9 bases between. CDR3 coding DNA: TGTGCCAGTAGTATGGGGGAACTCACTGAAGCTTTCTTT. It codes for CASSMGELTEAFF.

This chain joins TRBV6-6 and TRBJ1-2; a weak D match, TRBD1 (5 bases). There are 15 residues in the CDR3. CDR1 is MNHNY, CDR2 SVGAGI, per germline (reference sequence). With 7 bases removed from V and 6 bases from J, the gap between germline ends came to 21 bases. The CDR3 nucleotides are TGTGCCAGCACCCCCCGGGGACGGAGTATCCATGGCTACACCTTC. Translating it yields CASTPRGRSIHGYTF.

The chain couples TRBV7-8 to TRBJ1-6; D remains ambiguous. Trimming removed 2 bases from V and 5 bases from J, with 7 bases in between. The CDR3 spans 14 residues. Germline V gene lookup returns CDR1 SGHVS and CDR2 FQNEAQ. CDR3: CASSLNKDNSPLHF. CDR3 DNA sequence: TGTGCCAGCAGCTTAAACAAGGATAATTCACCCCTCCACTTT.

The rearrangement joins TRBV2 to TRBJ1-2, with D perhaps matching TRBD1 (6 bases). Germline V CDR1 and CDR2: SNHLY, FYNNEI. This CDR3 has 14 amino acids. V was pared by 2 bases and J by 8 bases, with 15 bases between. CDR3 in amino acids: CASSENWGAGGYTF. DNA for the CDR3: TGTGCCAGCAGTGAAAATTGGGGGGCGGGCGGCTACACCTTC.

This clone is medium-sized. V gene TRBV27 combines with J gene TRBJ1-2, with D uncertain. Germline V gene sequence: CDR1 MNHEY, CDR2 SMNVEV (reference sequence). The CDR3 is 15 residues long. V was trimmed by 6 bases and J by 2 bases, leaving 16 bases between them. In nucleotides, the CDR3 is TGTGCCAGCAGCCCCTTACCTTGGCGGAACTATGGCTACACCTTC. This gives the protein CASSPLPWRNYGYTF.

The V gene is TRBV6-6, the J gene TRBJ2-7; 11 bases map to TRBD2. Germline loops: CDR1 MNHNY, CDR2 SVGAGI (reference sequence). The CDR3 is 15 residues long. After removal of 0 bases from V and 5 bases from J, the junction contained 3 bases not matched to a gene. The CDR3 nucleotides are TGTGCCAGCAGTTACTCGGGGACTAGCGGCAACGAGCAGTACTTC. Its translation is CASSYSGTSGNEQYF.

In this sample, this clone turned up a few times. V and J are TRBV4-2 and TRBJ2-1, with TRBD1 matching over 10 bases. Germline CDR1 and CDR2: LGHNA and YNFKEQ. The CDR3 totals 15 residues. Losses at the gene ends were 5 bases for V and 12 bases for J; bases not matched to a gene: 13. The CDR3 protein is CASSSRDRGAMGQFF. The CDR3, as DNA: TGTGCCAGCAGCTCCCGGGACAGGGGTGCAATGGGGCAGTTCTTC.

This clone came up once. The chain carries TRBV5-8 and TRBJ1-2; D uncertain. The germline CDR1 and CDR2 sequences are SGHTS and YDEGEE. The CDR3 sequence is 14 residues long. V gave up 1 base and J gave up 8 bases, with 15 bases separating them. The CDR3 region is CASSLNGRAWGYTF. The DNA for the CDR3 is TGTGCCAGCAGCTTGAATGGTCGGGCGTGGGGCTACACCTTC.

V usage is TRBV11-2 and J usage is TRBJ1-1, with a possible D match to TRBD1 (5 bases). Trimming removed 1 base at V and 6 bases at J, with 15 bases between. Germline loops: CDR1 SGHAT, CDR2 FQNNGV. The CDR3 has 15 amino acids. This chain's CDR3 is CASSLALGVRAEAFF. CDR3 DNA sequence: TGTGCCAGCAGCTTAGCCCTGGGGGTACGCGCTGAAGCTTTCTTT. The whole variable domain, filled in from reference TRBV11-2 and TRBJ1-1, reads EAGVAQSPRYKIIEKRQSVAFWCNPISGHATLYWYQQILGQGPKLLIQFQNNGVVDDSQLPKDRFSAERLKGVDSTLKIQPAKLEDSAVYLCASSLALGVRAEAFFGQGTRLTVV.

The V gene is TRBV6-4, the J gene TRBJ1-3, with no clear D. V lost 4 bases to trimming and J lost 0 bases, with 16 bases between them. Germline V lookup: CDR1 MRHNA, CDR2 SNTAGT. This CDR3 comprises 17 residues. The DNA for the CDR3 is TGTGCCAGCAGTGGCCCCGGACGGAGTGACTCTGGAAACACCATATATTTT. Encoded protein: CASSGPGRSDSGNTIYF.

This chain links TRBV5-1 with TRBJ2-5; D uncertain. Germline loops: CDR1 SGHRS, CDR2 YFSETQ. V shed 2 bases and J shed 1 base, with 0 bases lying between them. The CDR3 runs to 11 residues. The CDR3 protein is CASSFQETQYF. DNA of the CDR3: TGCGCCAGCAGCTTCCAAGAGACCCAGTACTTC.

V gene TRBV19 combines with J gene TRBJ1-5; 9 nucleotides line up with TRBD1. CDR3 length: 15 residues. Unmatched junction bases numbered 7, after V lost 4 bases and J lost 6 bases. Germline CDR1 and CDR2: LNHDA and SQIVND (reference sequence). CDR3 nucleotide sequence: TGTGCCAGTAGTAGACAGGGGGGTAGCGGTCAGCCCCAGCATTTT. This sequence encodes CASSRQGGSGQPQHF.

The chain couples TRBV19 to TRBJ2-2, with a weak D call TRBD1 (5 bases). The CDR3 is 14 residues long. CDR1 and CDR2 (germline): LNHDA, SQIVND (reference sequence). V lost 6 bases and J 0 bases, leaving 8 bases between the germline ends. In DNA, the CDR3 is TGTGCCAGTAGGGGGCCACCGAACACCGGGGAGCTGTTTTTT. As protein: CASRGPPNTGELFF.